This is a list of T cell receptor beta chains from one sample in a study of blood T cell repertoires in COVID-19. Profiling relied on immunoSEQ multiplex PCR, and the TCRdb table lists in-frame clones only, not all of them. This sample carries about 190,000 clones, 90% of them seen once, and the ten largest clones take 0.5% to 0.75%. Material: peripheral blood. The receptors were gathered from a man in his forties or fifties with acute or convalescent COVID-19. Each CDR3 is given with its conserved first and last residue. Fields, in order: V gene, J gene, CDR3 protein.

TRBV9	TRBJ1-3	CASSADSLTTSGNTIYF
TRBV4-2	TRBJ2-1	CASSQTMGGGTYNEQFF
TRBV6-4	TRBJ2-7	CASTPGGEAGIYEQYF
TRBV16	TRBJ1-5	CASSQSGQGGQPQHF
TRBV4-1	TRBJ2-1	CASSQDSGRAYNEQFF
TRBV5-1	TRBJ2-2	CASSLGSFTGELFF
TRBV28	TRBJ1-3	CASTPRLHSGNTIYF
TRBV10-3	TRBJ2-2	CATQTGDYFPGELFF
TRBV4-2	TRBJ1-1	CASSQDWAGGRTEAFF
TRBV30	TRBJ1-3	CAWSRAGQGGNTIYF
TRBV9	TRBJ2-1	CASSVEGERNEQFF
TRBV6-2/TRBV6-3	TRBJ1-1	CASSSGQYRAFF
TRBV28	TRBJ1-5	CASRSGVDYQPQHF
TRBV30	TRBJ2-2	CAWSVLPLGGAGELFF
TRBV27	TRBJ1-2	CASSFEGANYGYTF
TRBV20-1	TRBJ2-3	CSASGLAGFTDTQYF
TRBV6-2/TRBV6-3	TRBJ2-7	CASSYPSGRGNYEQYF
TRBV4-1	TRBJ2-1	CASRGPGQRTYNEQFF
TRBV29-1	TRBJ2-1	CSVDSYNEQFF
TRBV29-1	TRBJ2-5	CSVASETQYF
TRBV7-5	TRBJ1-5	CVRSLEHQPQHF
TRBV6-5	TRBJ2-1	CASSYSAQLAYDEQFF
TRBV19	TRBJ1-1	CASSQRGGGTEAFF
TRBV6-6	TRBJ1-4	CASSNPRAATNEKLFF
TRBV5-1	TRBJ1-6	CASSSTGVSYNSPLHF
TRBV4-1	TRBJ1-5	CASSQDLNLFGNQPQHF
TRBV6-5	TRBJ1-3	CASSRGTGTGNTIYF
TRBV6-5	TRBJ1-1	CASIKGGVNTEAFF